This T cell receptor (beta chain) stems from a study of blood T cell repertoires in COVID-19. The wider study: Spain, Italy and the United States supplied samples that represented acute and convalescent COVID-19. Sources were T cells, B-cell-depleted T cells, or PBMCs; the material itself was cDNA or gDNA.

V was trimmed by 5 bases and J by 1 base, leaving 15 bases between them. The CDR3 contains 15 residues. Germline lookup yields CDR1 SGHTA and CDR2 FQGNSA. Authors' processing steps: Researchers report that nucleated cell counts were estimated from reference gene primer amplification. The data were produced by immunoSEQ multiplex PCR, yet TCRdb's version contains in-frame clones alone and is incomplete. Clone size and the V and J calls come from that table; the DNA yielded D and trimming. The repertoire includes 65,000 to 75,000 clones, around three quarters of them detected once, and 15% to 18% sits in the top ten.

The J gene is TRBJ2-7, the V gene TRBV7-2, with D perhaps TRBD1 (6 bases). The sample taken for sequencing was peripheral blood. The sequence was obtained from a human donor in a cohort sampled during active COVID-19. The chain's CDR3 is CASSGRGGLSYEQYF. CDR3 sequence (DNA): TGTGCCAGCAGCGGGCGTGGGGGCTTATCCTACGAGCAGTACTTC.